A single sample gave rise to the 4 T cell receptor beta chains below, sequenced in a study of Siglec-9 on CD8 T cells in melanoma (dated by TCRdb to between 2019 and 2020). Libraries were constructed by the immunoSEQ multiplex PCR assay. Imported from immuneACCESS, the table was reduced by TCRdb to in-frame sequences with V and J called. These copies leave out some clones; in studies compared against another copy, an unresolved V gene accounts for under half, and the cause of the remainder is not known. The sample table contains 36,000 or so clones; only one count was recorded for 80% to 85% of them. The ten largest clonotypes hold more than 1.5% of the sample. Sequenced sample: Siglec-9- CD8+ T cells sorted from blood. According to the study, the label for this sample's cell subset or site signals: CD8 T cells lacking Siglec-9. The receptors stem from a human donor in good health.

V usage is TRBV27 and J usage is TRBJ1-1, with D uncertain. The length of the CDR3 is 13 residues. Germline V gene data show CDR1 as MNHEY and CDR2 as SMNVEV (reference sequence). Deletions cut 6 bases from V and 0 bases from J, with 8 bases between. CDR3 sequence reads: CASRPLMNTEAFF. Written as DNA, the CDR3 is TGTGCCAGCAGACCACTGATGAACACTGAAGCTTTCTTT.

The rearrangement joins TRBV27 to TRBJ1-5; D is undetermined. The CDR3 is 16 amino acids. The V gene lost 5 bases and the J gene lost 1 base, with 15 bases spanning the gap. Germline-derived CDR1 and CDR2 are MNHEY and SMNVEV (reference sequence). The DNA of the CDR3 is TGTGCCAGCAGTCGTGTAGCTGGGGTAAGCAATCAGCCCCAGCATTTT. It yields the protein CASSRVAGVSNQPQHF.

With regard to this clone: The CDR3 ends on some other residue instead of the conserved phenylalanine or tryptophan, so this is likely a read error. This chain uses TRBV11-2 with TRBJ2-7; TRBD2 is a possible D gene (5 bases). The CDR3 has 13 amino acids. V was trimmed by 5 bases and J by 5 bases, leaving 13 bases between them. Germline V lookup: CDR1 SGHAT, CDR2 FQNNGV. The CDR3 region is CASSLTPRDEQYL. The CDR3 DNA sequence: TGTGCCAGCAGCCTCACCCCGCGGGACGAGCAGTACCTC.

J is TRBJ2-7 and V is TRBV27, with D unresolved. Trimming stripped 5 bases from V and 3 bases from J, with 8 bases between. The germline gives CDR1 MNHEY, CDR2 SMNVEV (reference sequence). The CDR3 covers 12 residues. CDR3 in DNA: TGTGCCAGCAGTCCCTCCGGCTACGAGCAGTACTTC. Protein sequence: CASSPSGYEQYF.